These T cell receptor beta chains were read from a single sample in a study of blood T cells in healthy people across ages. TCRdb reprocessed the 5' RACE reads via MiXCR and lists one record per CDR3 protein. The table includes about 970,000 distinct CDR3 sequences, 51% detected once. The sequencing sample was made of blood. These receptors were obtained from a woman aged 60-75 years in good health. Each CDR3 is given with its conserved first and last residue. D genes are given only for firm matches. Expanded clones are given a class, and other clones once, few, many or no size at all.

TRBJ2-6 | NA | once | TRBV12-3/TRBV12-4 | TGTGCCAGCAGTTCAGTTGGGGCCAACGTCCTGACTTTC | CASSSVGANVLTF
TRBJ1-4 | NA | NA | TRBV4-1 | TGCGCGAGCAGCCAGTATGGGTCGGGTGAAAAACTGTTTTTT | CASSQYGSGEKLFF
TRBJ2-5 | NA | NA | TRBV25-1 | TGTGCCAGCAGTGAGGGGGAGGGGGCGATGGGAGAGACCCAGTACTTC | CASSEGEGAMGETQYF
TRBJ1-2 | NA | NA | TRBV10-1 | TGCGCCAGCAGTGAGTTCCCTGTCCATGGCTACACCTTC | CASSEFPVHGYTF
TRBJ1-2 | NA | NA | TRBV13 | TGTGCCAGCACAACGTTAGTTGGAGGAGGGCTCGGCGGCTACACCTTC | CASTTLVGGGLGGYTF
TRBJ2-3 | NA | few | TRBV29-1 | TGCAGCGTTGAAGTCTCCGGATTCACGCAGTATTTT | CSVEVSGFTQYF
TRBJ2-7 | TRBD1 | few | TRBV7-2 | TGTGCCAGCAGAGGGACAGGGTACCACGAGCAGTACTTC | CASRGTGYHEQYF
TRBJ2-3 | NA | NA | TRBV14 | TGTGCCAGCAGCCACCGTGAGCTAGCGCCAGATACGCAGTATTTT | CASSHRELAPDTQYF
TRBJ2-7 | NA | NA | TRBV12-5 | TGTGCTAGTGGTCCCTGGGGGGGCAATGAGCAGTACTTC | CASGPWGGNEQYF
TRBJ2-2 | NA | NA | TRBV7-2 | TGTGCCAGCAGCTCCCACGGGCGGGTGAACACCGGGGAGCTGTTTTTT | CASSSHGRVNTGELFF
TRBJ2-7 | NA | NA | TRBV11-2 | TGTGCCAGCAGCGGGGCAGAATCCTACGAGCAGTACTTC | CASSGAESYEQYF
TRBJ1-1 | NA | NA | TRBV6-2/TRBV6-3 | TGTGCCAGCTCCAACAAGGGGCGGCCGCACCGATGTGAAGCTTTCTTT | CASSNKGRPHRCEAFF
TRBJ2-7 | NA | NA | TRBV9 | TGTGCCAGCAGCGTAGGTTTGGACGAGCAGTACTTC | CASSVGLDEQYF
TRBJ1-4 | NA | NA | TRBV7-2 | TGTGCCAGCAGCCCAAGGGTGGTTGCCGAAAAACTGTTTTTT | CASSPRVVAEKLFF
TRBJ2-7 | TRBD2 | NA | TRBV5-1 | TGCGCCAGCAGCTTACATAGCGGGAGCCTGTACGAGCAGTACTTC | CASSLHSGSLYEQYF
TRBJ2-7 | TRBD2 | NA | TRBV5-1 | TGCGCCGGCAGTCGGGAGGGCCGGTCCTACGAGCAGTACTTC | CAGSREGRSYEQYF
TRBJ2-5 | TRBD1 | few | TRBV10-3 | TGTGCCATCAGTGAGGCTGACAGGGGGCAGTACTTC | CAISEADRGQYF
TRBJ2-7 | NA | NA | TRBV28 | TGTGCCAGCGACGGCCGCAAGAAGTACTTC | CASDGRKKYF
TRBJ2-7 | NA | many | TRBV7-2 | TGTGCCAGCAGCTTACAATATGGGGCCCTCTACGAGCAGTACTTC | CASSLQYGALYEQYF